This TCR beta chain was profiled in a study of T cell repertoires in cytomegalovirus infection (dated by TCRdb to between 2019 and 2020). Background on the whole study: Donor HLA type was relevant to the analysis, as public TCR beta signatures indicated carriage of CMV infection together with the matching HLA type.

Overall study outcomes, separate from this receptor: Carriers of CMV infection plus the relevant HLA type were discriminated by the cumulative frequency of public TCR beta family members in the study cohort and in an independent roughly 380-donor cohort. The ex vivo response was dominated by HLA-C-restricted CMV-specific TCR beta clonotypes, which also provided the single most frequent clonotype in two of eight donors.

This clonotype was recorded many times. What this receptor recognizes is not known. No much larger clone is present one base from it, and per-base qualities are unavailable. Sequencing took place on an Illumina HiSeq 1500. TCRdb trimmed public reads at Q25 via fastp, called clones via MiXCR and kept in-frame beta chains. Merged by CDR3 protein, the rows form single entries marked with the most common genes and DNA. This sample lists 150,000 to 200,000 distinct CDR3 sequences; roughly 27% were detected once. Approximately 30% of the sample rests with the top ten. The CDR3 runs 14 amino acids, cysteine and phenylalanine included. Just CDR3 DNA is preserved here, 42 bases in frame from base 1. V sheds 5 bases and J sheds 7 bases, leaving 14 bases between their ends.

This TCR derives from a human donor in good health (CMV status not recorded). Some clones in this sample may be carry-over from other donors' samples. The V and J segments used are TRBV12-3 or TRBV12-4 and TRBJ2-2; the D gene lacks a confident call. The sequencing input was PBMCs. The CDR3 protein sequence reads: CASSTPVVLGELFF. The DNA is as follows: TGTGCCAGCAGTACCCCTGTGGTACTCGGGGAGCTGTTTTTT.